Below, 14 T cell receptor beta chains from the same sample are listed, as sequenced in a study of regulatory T cells in long-lasting Graves disease. Arm-PCR of CDR3 regions and iRepertoire HTBI primers were used to build TCR beta libraries. A single record per CDR3 protein comes from TCRdb applying MiXCR to the multiplex PCR reads. The repertoire includes 600,000 to 650,000 distinct CDR3 sequences, about 15% of them detected once, and around a sixth sits in the top ten. Time point defined: newly diagnosed GD, antithyroid drugs for less than 3 months. Isolated PBMC RNA provided the starting material for the TCR library. The sample also formed part of further work on T cells in Graves' hyperthyroidism and ophthalmopathy.

The sample was peripheral blood mononuclear cells (PBMCs), taken at new diagnosis, from a patient treated with antithyroid drugs. These receptors were taken from a woman under 40 with Graves disease.

V and J are TRBV30 and TRBJ1-5, with TRBD1 identical over 7 bases. The CDR3 has 15 residues. Germline V gene sequence: CDR1 GTSNPN, CDR2 SVGIG (reference sequence). V shed 5 bases, J shed 4 bases, and the junction held 11 bases outside the gene matches. The CDR3 bases are TGTGCCTGGGGATTGGCAGGGGGGGGTAATCAGCCCCAGCATTTT. It encodes CAWGLAGGGNQPQHF.

The table lists this clonotype with a few counts. The rearrangement uses TRBV2 and TRBJ2-6, with TRBD2 as a possible D gene (5 bases). This CDR3 region has 15 residues. CDR1 is SNHLY and CDR2 is FYNNEI in the germline V gene. Trimming took 1 base from V and 4 from J, leaving 8 bases between them. The DNA for the CDR3 is TGTGCCAGCAGTGAAGGGGAGAGAGGGGCCAACGTCCTGACTTTC. This codes for CASSEGERGANVLTF.

The CDR3 DNA follows: TGTGCCAGTAGTCGAGGTGAGACAGATACGCAGTATTTT. This translates into CASSRGETDTQYF. The chain employs TRBV19 and TRBJ2-3; D is ambiguous. Trimming took off 5 bases at V and 3 bases at J, with 9 bases between the two ends. Germline CDR1 LNHDA, CDR2 SQIVND (reference sequence). The CDR3 loop spans 13 amino acids.

This clonotype was counted only a few times. The chain links TRBV18 to TRBJ1-1, with D possibly TRBD1 on 6 matching bases. From germline, CDR1 is KGHSH and CDR2 LQKENI. V lost 4 bases, J lost 5 bases, and 8 bases lay in between. The CDR3 runs to 12 residues. The CDR3 DNA is TGTGCCAGCTCACGGACAGAGACTGAAGCTTTCTTT. Protein sequence: CASSRTETEAFF. The complete variable domain, with remaining parts taken from reference TRBV18 and TRBJ1-1, reads NAGVMQNPRHLVRRRGQEARLRCSPMKGHSHVYWYRQLPEEGLKFMVYLQKENIIDESGMPKERFSAEFPKEGPSILRIQQVVRGDSAAYFCASSRTETEAFFGQGTRLTVV.

This clonotype was observed at least ten times. The V and J genes are TRBV28 and TRBJ2-5; 9 bases match TRBD2. This CDR3 is 17 amino acids long. Germline CDR1 MDHEN, CDR2 SYDVKM. Losses at the gene ends were 6 bases for V and 5 bases for J; bases not matched to a gene: 16. CDR3 sequence (DNA): TGTGCCAGCAGCCGCCGACTAGCGGCCCTATCGGGGGAGACCCAGTACTTC. It codes for CASSRRLAALSGETQYF.

This clonotype was seen at least ten times. J is TRBJ1-1 and V is TRBV2; possible D gene TRBD1, 5 bases. The CDR3 runs 15 residues. Germline CDR1 is SNHLY and CDR2 is FYNNEI. V lost 5 bases and J lost 4, with 17 bases in between. CDR3 nucleotides: TGTGCCAGCAGTCTGGAGGGGTTGGTGGTCACTGAAGCTTTCTTT. Its translation is CASSLEGLVVTEAFF.

The genes are TRBV2 and TRBJ1-3; possibly TRBD1 for D (6 bases). V was cut by 3 bases and J by 2 bases, with 11 bases left in between. This CDR3 is 15 amino acids long. CDR1 and CDR2 (germline): SNHLY, FYNNEI. The CDR3 is CASSETGFAGNTIYF. CDR3 DNA: TGTGCCAGCAGTGAGACAGGCTTTGCTGGAAACACCATATATTTT.

The J gene is TRBJ2-3, the V gene TRBV20-1; 7 bases map to TRBD1. CDR1 is DFQATT and CDR2 is SNEGSKA in the germline V gene (reference sequence). Unmatched junction bases numbered 7, after V lost 4 bases and J lost 6 bases. The CDR3 contains 13 residues. CDR3 sequence: CSAKAGGPDTQYF. For the CDR3, the DNA is TGCAGTGCTAAGGCAGGGGGTCCCGATACGCAGTATTTT.

This clonotype was recorded at least ten times. The J gene is TRBJ1-5, the V gene TRBV28, with D tentatively TRBD1 (5 bases). CDR3 size: 15 residues. Trimming left V 4 bases short and J 0 bases short, with 10 bases between. Per the germline V gene, CDR1 is MDHEN and CDR2 is SYDVKM. CDR3 sequence (DNA): TGTGCCAGCAGTTCCCGGGACGGTAGCAATCAGCCCCAGCATTTT. It specifies CASSSRDGSNQPQHF.

This clonotype was seen more than once but under ten times. V gene TRBV20-1 combines with J gene TRBJ2-2; 10 nucleotides align to TRBD2. The V and J ends lost 6 bases and 6 bases, in that order; junction bases with no gene match: 10. Germline-derived CDR1 and CDR2 are DFQATT and SNEGSKA (reference sequence). CDR3 size: 15 residues. The CDR3 loop is CSAMDSGRAPGELFF. CDR3 DNA: TGCAGTGCAATGGACAGCGGGAGGGCCCCCGGGGAGCTGTTTTTT.

This clonotype turned up a few times. The rearrangement uses TRBV3-1 and TRBJ1-4; D is undetermined. Germline lookup yields CDR1 LGHDT and CDR2 YNNKEL (reference sequence). The CDR3 loop spans 13 amino acids. V was shortened by 6 bases and J by 3 bases, with 8 bases between the two germline ends. The CDR3 sequence: CASRNPPNEKLFF. CDR3 nucleotide sequence: TGTGCCAGCAGAAATCCTCCTAATGAAAAACTGTTTTTT.

This clonotype has only a few counts. V usage is TRBV20-1 and J usage is TRBJ2-7; possibly TRBD1 for D (7 bases). Trimming stripped 5 bases from V and 4 bases from J, with 18 bases between. The CDR3 covers 14 residues. Germline V gene sequence: CDR1 DFQATT, CDR2 SNEGSKA (reference sequence). CDR3 region: CSAQYQGGTYEQYF. The CDR3 nucleotides are TGCAGTGCTCAGTATCAGGGGGGCACATACGAGCAGTACTTC.

This clonotype has only one observation. The rearrangement uses TRBV20-1 and TRBJ1-5; 8 bases map to TRBD1. J gave up 5 bases and V 6 bases, and 9 bases lay outside the gene matches. CDR1 DFQATT and CDR2 SNEGSKA come from the germline V gene (reference sequence). CDR3 length: 14 residues. The CDR3 nucleotides are TGCAGTGCGGGGGGACAGGTTGGCGATCAGCCCCAGCATTTT. Translated, it gives CSAGGQVGDQPQHF.

This clonotype occurred many times. The rearrangement uses TRBV25-1 and TRBJ2-7; no clear D. This CDR3 has 14 amino acids. V was trimmed by 6 bases and J by 2 bases, leaving 14 bases between them. Germline V CDR1 and CDR2: MGHDK, SYGVNS. The CDR3 bases are TGTGCCAGCAGCGAAACCCTTCTCACCTACGAGCAGTACTTC. Amino acid sequence: CASSETLLTYEQYF.